The 5 T cell receptor beta chains below come from one sample, sequenced in a study of Ad26.COV2.S vaccination and SARS-CoV-2 variants. Treatment reported: some 20 received Ad26.COV2.S at low or high dose, single or two shots; about five received placebo; per-sample allocation not given. Vaccine and placebo recipients were sampled on day 63 after the first injection. Method: immunoSEQ multiplex PCR; TCRdb's copy keeps in-frame clones and lacks some. The sample yields about 440,000 clones, 90% seen once. The sample consisted of peripheral blood, taken in a trial of Ad26.COV2.S vaccine versus placebo. The receptors were gathered from a person aged 18-60 years who received the Ad26.COV2.S COVID-19 vaccine or a placebo.

V usage is TRBV6-2 or TRBV6-3 and J usage is TRBJ2-1; TRBD2 is a possible D gene (6 bases). CDR3 size: 17 residues. Trimming pared 5 bases from V and 2 bases from J, leaving 19 bases between. Germline CDR1 MNHEY, CDR2 SVGEGT. CDR3: CASSGHPSAYPYNEQFF. The CDR3 nucleotides read TGTGCCAGCAGTGGTCATCCTAGCGCCTACCCCTACAATGAGCAGTTCTTC.

In nucleotides, the CDR3 is TGTGCCACCGGCGGGACTTCACCCTACGAGCAGTACTTC. Encoded protein: CATGGTSPYEQYF. This chain joins TRBV27 and TRBJ2-7; D possibly corresponds to TRBD2 (6 bases). CDR1 and CDR2 (germline): MNHEY, SMNVEV (reference sequence). The CDR3 is 13 amino acids. V was clipped by 10 bases and J by 2 bases, with 15 bases between them.

This clone was recorded once. The genes are TRBV19 and TRBJ1-5; possible D gene TRBD1, 6 bases. Germline V lookup: CDR1 LNHDA, CDR2 SQIVND (reference sequence). The V end lost 7 bases, the J end lost 4 bases, and 17 bases lay between the germline ends. There are 15 residues in the CDR3. The CDR3 is CASIPGGARNQPQHF. The CDR3 bases are TGTGCCAGTATACCGGGGGGGGCGCGAAATCAGCCCCAGCATTTT.

The V call is TRBV11-2, the J call TRBJ1-3; no firm D call. The CDR3 sequence is 12 residues long. The germline CDR1 and CDR2 sequences are SGHAT and FQNNGV. V was clipped by 5 bases and J by 4 bases, with 6 bases between them. CDR3 DNA: TGTGCCAGCAGCCGGGAGGGAAACACCATATATTTT. This codes for CASSREGNTIYF.

The rearrangement joins TRBV7-9 to TRBJ2-3; 7 positions match TRBD1. V lost 5 bases and J lost 0; bases outside the gene matches: 8. The length of the CDR3 is 16 residues. In germline, CDR1 is SEHNR, CDR2 FQNEAQ (reference sequence). The CDR3 spells CASSPPGTASTDTQYF. CDR3 bases: TGTGCCAGCAGCCCACCCGGGACAGCTAGCACAGATACGCAGTATTTT.